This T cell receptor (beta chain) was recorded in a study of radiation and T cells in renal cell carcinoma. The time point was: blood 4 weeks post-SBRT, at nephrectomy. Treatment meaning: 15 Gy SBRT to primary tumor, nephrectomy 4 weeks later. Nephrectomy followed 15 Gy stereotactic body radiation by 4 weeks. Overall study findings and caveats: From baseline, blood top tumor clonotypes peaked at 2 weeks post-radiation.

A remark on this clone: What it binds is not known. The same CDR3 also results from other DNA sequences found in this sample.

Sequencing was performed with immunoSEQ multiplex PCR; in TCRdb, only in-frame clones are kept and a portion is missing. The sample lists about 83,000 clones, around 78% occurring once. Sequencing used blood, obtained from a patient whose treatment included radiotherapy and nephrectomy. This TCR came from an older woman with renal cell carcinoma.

The CDR3 is CASSGGSSYNEQFF. CDR3 sequence (DNA): TGTGCCAGCAGCGGGGGTAGCTCCTACAATGAGCAGTTCTTC. This sequence joins TRBV2 and TRBJ2-1; tentatively, D is TRBD2 (6 bases). The CDR3 is made up of 14 amino acids. V dropped 6 bases and J dropped 0 bases, with 9 bases sitting between them. Germline V gene data show CDR1 as SNHLY and CDR2 as FYNNEI.